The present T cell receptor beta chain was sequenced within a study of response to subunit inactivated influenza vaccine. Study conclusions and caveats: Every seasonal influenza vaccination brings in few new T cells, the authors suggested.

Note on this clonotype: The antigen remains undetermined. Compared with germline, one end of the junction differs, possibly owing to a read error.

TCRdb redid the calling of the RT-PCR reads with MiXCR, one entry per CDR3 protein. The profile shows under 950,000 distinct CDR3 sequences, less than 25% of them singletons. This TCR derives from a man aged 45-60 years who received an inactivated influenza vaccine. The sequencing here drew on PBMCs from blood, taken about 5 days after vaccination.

The CDR3 region has the DNA TGTGCCAGCAGTCAAGCCTCCGGGACACCACAAGTGACCCAGTACTTC. Amino acids: CASSQASGTPQVTQYF. The chain recombines TRBV3-1 with TRBJ2-5; maybe TRBD1 (6 bases). The CDR3 spans 16 residues. Germline-derived CDR1 and CDR2 are LGHDT and YNNKEL (reference sequence).